Sequencing of this T cell receptor (beta chain) was carried out in a study of cytomegalovirus exposure and HLA in healthy donors. The PCR ran on 60 Vbeta and 13 Jbeta primers. TCRdb keeps only in-frame clones here, not all; method: immunoSEQ multiplex PCR. Of about 190,000 clones in the sample, roughly three quarters were seen once. Germline-derived CDR1 and CDR2 are SGHRS and YFSETQ. There are 14 residues in the CDR3. J gave up 3 bases and V 3 bases, and 3 bases lay outside the gene matches. The origin of this receptor is a woman aged 18-29 years in good health and CMV-seronegative. Sequences were obtained from PBMCs. This chain joins TRBV5-1 and TRBJ2-1; 7 bases align to TRBD1. The CDR3 DNA reads TGCGCCAGCAGCTACGGACAGGACTACAATGAGCAGTTCTTC. Protein: CASSYGQDYNEQFF. The full variable domain, with the rest looked up from reference TRBV5-1 and TRBJ2-1, is KAGVTQTPRYLIKTRGQQVTLSCSPISGHRSVSWYQQTPGQGLQFLFEYFSETQRNKGNFPGRFSGRQFSNSRSEMNVSTLELGDSALYLCASSYGQDYNEQFFGPGTRLTVL.